This TCR beta chain stems from a study of OX40 agonist ivuxolimab in advanced cancers. Overall study context: Patients received ivuxolimab, an agonistic anti-OX40 (CD134) antibody. Subjects had a mean age of about 65 years, with a range of roughly 20 to 80; more than 75% were male. Study outcomes and limitations: CD4+ and CD8+ T cells in blood underwent clonal expansion by week 6 at 0.1 to 3.0 mg/kg.

In its sample, this clone was seen once. Its antigen is still unknown. Germline CDR1 reads LNHDA; CDR2 reads SQIVND (reference sequence). V dropped 2 bases and J dropped 0 bases, with 8 bases sitting between them. The CDR3 totals 15 residues. Clones were read by immunoSEQ multiplex PCR, and TCRdb kept only the in-frame ones, dropping some. The table has under 40,000 clones, about 80% seen once. The chain links TRBV19 to TRBJ1-5; D gene unclear. This sample comprised CD4+ or CD8+ T cells sorted from blood, obtained in a trial of the OX40 agonist ivuxolimab. This TCR was sampled from an adult with an advanced solid tumor such as melanoma, head and neck, liver or kidney cancer. CDR3 DNA: TGTGCCAGTAGTATACAACATCTTAGCAATCAGCCCCAGCATTTT. Translated: CASSIQHLSNQPQHF.